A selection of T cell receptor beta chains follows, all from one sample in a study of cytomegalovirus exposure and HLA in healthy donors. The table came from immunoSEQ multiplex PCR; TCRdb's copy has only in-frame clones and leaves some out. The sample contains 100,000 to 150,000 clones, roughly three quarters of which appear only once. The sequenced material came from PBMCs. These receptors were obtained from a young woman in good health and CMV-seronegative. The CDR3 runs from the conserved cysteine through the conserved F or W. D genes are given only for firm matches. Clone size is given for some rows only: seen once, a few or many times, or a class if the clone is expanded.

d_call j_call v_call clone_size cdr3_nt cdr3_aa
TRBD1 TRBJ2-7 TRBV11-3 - TGTGCCAGCAGCAGTGGGACAGGGGGCTTCTACGAGCAGTACTTC CASSSGTGGFYEQYF
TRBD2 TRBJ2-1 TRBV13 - TGTGCCAGCAGCTTATATTGGACTAGCGGGAGTGGGAATGAGCAGTTCTTC CASSLYWTSGSGNEQFF
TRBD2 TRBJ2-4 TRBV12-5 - TGTGCTAGTGGTCAGGGACTAGCGGGCCCGCAGAACATTCAGTACTTC CASGQGLAGPQNIQYF
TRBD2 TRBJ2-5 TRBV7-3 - TGTGCCAGCAGCTCTCTAGCGGATGGAGAGACCCAGTACTTC CASSSLADGETQYF
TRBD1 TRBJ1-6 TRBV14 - TGTGCCAGCAGCCAAAGACAGGGGGCTTACAATTCACCCCTCCACTTT CASSQRQGAYNSPLHF
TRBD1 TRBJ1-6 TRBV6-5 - TGTGCCAGCAGTTCCGGGACAGGGATTTGGGATTCACCCCTCCACTTT CASSSGTGIWDSPLHF
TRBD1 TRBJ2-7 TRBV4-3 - TGCGCCAGCAGCCAGGACAGGGGCTACGAGCAGTACTTC CASSQDRGYEQYF
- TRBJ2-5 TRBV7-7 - TGTGCTAGCAGCTTTGGGAGCCAAGAGACCCAGTACTTC CASSFGSQETQYF
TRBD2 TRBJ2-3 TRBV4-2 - TGTGCCAGCAGCCAAGAAATACTTACTAGCCTAGCGGCAGATACGCAGTATTTT CASSQEILTSLAADTQYF
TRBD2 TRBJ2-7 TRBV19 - TGTGCCAGTACCCGGACTAGCGGAAACAGAGGAACCTACGAGCAGTACTTC CASTRTSGNRGTYEQYF
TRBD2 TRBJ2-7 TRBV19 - TGTGCCAGTAGTATAGGGAGCGGGGGGTTCTACGAGCAGTACTTC CASSIGSGGFYEQYF
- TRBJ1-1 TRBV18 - TGTGCCAGCTCCTCAACAGGGTGGGATGAAGCTTTCTTT CASSSTGWDEAFF
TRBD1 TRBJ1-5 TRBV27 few TGTGCCAGCAGTCCACAGACAGGGGGTAACCAGCCCCAGCATTTT CASSPQTGGNQPQHF
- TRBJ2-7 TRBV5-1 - TGCGCCAGCAGCGATGACAGCTATTACGAGCAGTACTTC CASSDDSYYEQYF
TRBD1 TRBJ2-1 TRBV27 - TGTGCCAGCAGCAACACTGGGACAGGCTCCTACAATGAACAGTTCTTC CASSNTGTGSYNEQFF
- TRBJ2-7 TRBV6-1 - TGTGCCAGCAGTGAAGCGTCCGGGTCATCCTACGAGCAGTACTTC CASSEASGSSYEQYF
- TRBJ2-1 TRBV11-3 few TGTGCCAGCAGCTTCTCGGAGAGGCAGTTCTTC CASSFSERQFF
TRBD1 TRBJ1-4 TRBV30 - TGTGCCTGGAGTGGCGGGACAGGGCGTACTAATGAAAAACTGTTTTTT CAWSGGTGRTNEKLFF
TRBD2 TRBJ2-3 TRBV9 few TGTGCCAGCAGCACCCGACTAGCAGCAGATACGCAGTATTTT CASSTRLAADTQYF
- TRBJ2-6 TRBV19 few TGTGCCAGTAGTATAGATTGGGCTTCTGGGGCCAACGTCCTGACTTTC CASSIDWASGANVLTF
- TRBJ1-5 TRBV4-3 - TGCGCCAGCAGCCAAGAGCGGTCGCGTGGCAATCAGCCCCAGCATTTT CASSQERSRGNQPQHF
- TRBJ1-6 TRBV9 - TGTGCCAGCAGCGCGGCAGGGGATCGGTCACCCCTCCACTTT CASSAAGDRSPLHF
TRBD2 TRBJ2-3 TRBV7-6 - TGTGCCAGCAGCTTAGCGCTGCTAGCGGGAGGCACAGATACGCAGTATTTT CASSLALLAGGTDTQYF
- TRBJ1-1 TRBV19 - TGTGCCAGTAGTACCCCCGGGGGTCCTACACTCGGCACTGAAGCTTTCTTT CASSTPGGPTLGTEAFF
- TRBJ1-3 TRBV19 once TGTGCCAGTAGTATAGGTCGACAGTCTGGAAACACCATATATTTT CASSIGRQSGNTIYF
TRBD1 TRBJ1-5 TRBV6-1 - TGTGCCAGCAGTGCAGATAAGATTACAGGGGAAGGCAATCAGCCCCAGCATTTT CASSADKITGEGNQPQHF
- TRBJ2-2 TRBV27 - TGTGCCAGCAGTCGGCAGGGGGGTACCGGGGAGCTGTTTTTT CASSRQGGTGELFF
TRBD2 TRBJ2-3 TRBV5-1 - TGCGCCAGCAGCTTGCGGGGGGGCACAGATACGCAGTATTTT CASSLRGGTDTQYF
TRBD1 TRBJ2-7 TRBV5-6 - TGTGCCAGCAGCTCGACAGGGGGTTACGAGCAGTACTTC CASSSTGGYEQYF
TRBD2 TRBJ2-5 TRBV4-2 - TGTGCCAGGAGTGGGGGGAGCCTAGCGGGGGGCCAAGAGACCCAGTACTTC CARSGGSLAGGQETQYF
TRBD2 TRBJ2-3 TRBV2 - TGTGCCAGCAGGAGATTACCGGGACTAGCGGGACACACAGATACGCAGTATTTT CASRRLPGLAGHTDTQYF
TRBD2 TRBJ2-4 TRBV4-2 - TGTGCCAGCAGCCAAGAAGGGGAGGGACCCAAAAACATTCAGTACTTC CASSQEGEGPKNIQYF
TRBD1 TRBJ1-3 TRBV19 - TGTGCCAGTAGGCCGGGACAGGGGCGAATGGACACCATATATTTT CASRPGQGRMDTIYF
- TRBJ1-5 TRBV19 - TGTGCCAGTAGGGGTACCCAGGGAAATCAGCCCCAGCATTTT CASRGTQGNQPQHF
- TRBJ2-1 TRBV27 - TGTGCCAGCAGTGGAACGGGACTCCCAAATGAGCAGTTCTTC CASSGTGLPNEQFF
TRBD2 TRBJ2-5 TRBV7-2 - TGTGCCAGCAGCTTACCGCGGACTAGCGGGTGGGGAGAGACCCAGTACTTC CASSLPRTSGWGETQYF
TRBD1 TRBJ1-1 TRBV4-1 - TGCGCCAGCAGCCAGGGCAGGGGGATTGGCACTGAAGCTTTCTTT CASSQGRGIGTEAFF
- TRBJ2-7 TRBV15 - TGTGCCACCAGCAGAGACAGGGGTCCCTACGAGCAGTACTTC CATSRDRGPYEQYF
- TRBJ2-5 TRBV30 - TGTGCCTGGGCCTCAGGGATTGAGACCCAGTACTTC CAWASGIETQYF
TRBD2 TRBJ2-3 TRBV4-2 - TGTGCCAGCAGCCAAGCTCATCGGGAGGGCCAGGCAGATACGCAGTATTTT CASSQAHREGQADTQYF
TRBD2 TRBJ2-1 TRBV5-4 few TGTGCCAGCAGCCCCGGACTAGCGTCGTACAATGAGCAGTTCTTC CASSPGLASYNEQFF
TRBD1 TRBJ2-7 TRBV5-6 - TGTGCCAGCAGCTTGGCTTCTGGACAGGGAAACGAGCAGTACTTC CASSLASGQGNEQYF
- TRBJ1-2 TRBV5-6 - TGTGCCAGCAGCTTGAGGGAGCGTGGCTACACCTTC CASSLRERGYTF
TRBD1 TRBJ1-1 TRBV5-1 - TGCGCCAGCCACGAAGGAAGGACAGGGAACACTGAAGCTTTCTTT CASHEGRTGNTEAFF
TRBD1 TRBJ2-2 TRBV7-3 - TGTGCCAGCAGCGTGGACAGGGGGTACACCGGGGAGCTGTTTTTT CASSVDRGYTGELFF
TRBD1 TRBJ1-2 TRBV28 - TGTGCCAGCGACAGGACAGGCCACTATGGCTACACCTTC CASDRTGHYGYTF
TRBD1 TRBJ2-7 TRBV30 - TGTGCCTGGAGTAGCGGGACAGGGTCATACGAGCAGTACTTC CAWSSGTGSYEQYF
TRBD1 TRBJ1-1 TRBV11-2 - TGTGCCAGCAGCTTTGCTACAGGGGCGGACACTGAAGCTTTCTTT CASSFATGADTEAFF
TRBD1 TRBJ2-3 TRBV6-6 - TGTGCCAGCAGTCCCGGGGACAGGGACACAGATACGCAGTATTTT CASSPGDRDTDTQYF
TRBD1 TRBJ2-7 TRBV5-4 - TGTGCCAGCAGCCTTAGGACAGGGGGTAAGGACGAGCAGTACTTC CASSLRTGGKDEQYF